One sample yielded the 24 T cell receptor beta chains listed below, sequenced in a study of human T cells and chemical hapten exposure. Each CDR3 protein is one row after TCRdb ran MiXCR on the RACE reads. There are some 90,000 distinct CDR3 sequences in the sample; roughly 8.5% occur only once, and 2.5% to 3% lies in the top ten. Time point defined: pre-sensitization, week 0. As to treatment: therapeutic diphenylcyclopropenone sensitization with weekly scalp DPC. Sequencing used whole blood, obtained in connection with sensitization to the hapten diphenylcyclopropenone (DPC). The source is a middle-aged man with alopecia areata. Some clones in this sample may be carry-over from other donors' samples.

The sample holds many counts of this clonotype. The chain joins TRBV13 to TRBJ1-2, with D unresolved. The CDR3 totals 16 residues. Trimming cost V 5 bases and J 6 bases, with 22 bases left between them. CDR1 and CDR2 from the germline V gene are PRHDT and FYEKMQ (reference sequence). The CDR3 loop reads CASSPKPPGIPNGYTF. The CDR3 DNA follows: TGTGCCAGCAGCCCAAAGCCCCCGGGTATCCCCAATGGCTACACCTTC.

This chain joins TRBV6-1 and TRBJ2-7; 9 positions agree with TRBD1. Losses at the gene ends were 3 bases for V and 3 bases for J; bases not matched to a gene: 3. CDR1 and CDR2 (germline): MNHNS, SASEGT. The CDR3 length is 14 residues. CDR3 DNA sequence: TGTGCCAGCAGTGAGGGACAGGGATTCTACGAGCAGTACGTC. Translating it yields CASSEGQGFYEQYV.

The table lists this clonotype with a few counts. The chain links TRBV2 to TRBJ1-1; D gene unclear. This CDR3 contains 12 residues. In germline, CDR1 is SNHLY, CDR2 FYNNEI. The ends were cut back, 4 bases at V and 10 bases at J, with 13 bases in the middle. For the CDR3, the DNA is TGTGCCAGCAGTGCTGGACGTAGAGGAGCTTTCTTT. It specifies CASSAGRRGAFF.

This clonotype has at least ten counts. The chain is built from TRBV30 and TRBJ1-6, with no clear D. Trimming cost V 4 bases and J 7 bases, with 8 bases left between them. This CDR3 spans 12 amino acids. Germline V gives CDR1 GTSNPN, CDR2 SVGIG (reference sequence). The CDR3 DNA reads as TGTGCCTGGAACGGGTTGAATTCACCCCTCCACTTT. It specifies CAWNGLNSPLHF.

This clonotype turned up a few times. The chain is built from TRBV6-1 and TRBJ1-4; D gene uncertain. The CDR3 consists of 16 residues. CDR1 and CDR2 (germline): MNHNS, SASEGT. Trimming shortened V by 2 bases and J by 5 bases, and 15 bases separated the two germline ends. In DNA form, the CDR3 reads TGTGCCAGCAGTGAATTCATAGTTCAAGAGAATGAAAAACTGTTTTTT. It specifies CASSEFIVQENEKLFF.

In its sample, this clonotype was seen a few times. One end of the junction varies from germline; a read error may be responsible. The chain combines TRBV10-3 with TRBJ2-3, with D tentatively TRBD1 or TRBD2 (5 bases each). CDR1 ENHRY and CDR2 SYGVKD come from the germline V gene. The CDR3 contains 14 residues. CDR3 protein: CAVRVGSLTDTQYF. The CDR3 bases are TGTGCCGTCAGGGTTGGGAGCCTCACAGATACGCAGTATTTT.

This CDR3 reads CASSPGGPDTDTQYF. The DNA for the CDR3 is TGTGCCAGCAGTCCGGGGGGGCCTGACACAGATACGCAGTATTTT. The chain combines TRBV11-3 with TRBJ2-3, with 8 bases that match TRBD2. V shed 6 bases and J 2 bases; nucleotides not matched to a gene: 7. From germline, CDR1 is SGHNT and CDR2 YENEEA. CDR3 size: 15 residues.

The chain joins TRBV6-4 to TRBJ2-1, with D perhaps matching TRBD2 (6 bases). Looked up from germline, CDR1 is MRHNA and CDR2 is SNTAGT. The ends were cut back, 4 bases at V and 9 bases at J, with 16 bases in the middle. There are 14 residues in the CDR3. CDR3: CASSVSVDSGEQFF. CDR3 bases: TGTGCCAGCAGTGTATCGGTCGATAGCGGTGAGCAGTTCTTC.

Ten or more counts support this clonotype. The V gene is TRBV7-2, the J gene TRBJ2-7; 12 nucleotides align to TRBD1. The CDR3 extends over 18 amino acids. The trim removed 5 bases at V and 4 bases at J, leaving 15 bases unmatched. Germline V gene data show CDR1 as SGHTA and CDR2 as FQGNSA. CDR3 residues: CASSPGGLGQGAEYEQYV. The CDR3 nucleotides read TGTGCCAGCAGCCCCGGGGGATTGGGACAGGGGGCGGAATACGAGCAGTACGTC.

This clonotype was observed a few times. The gene calls are TRBV6-5 and TRBJ2-7, with TRBD2 matching over 10 bases. The CDR3 runs to 17 residues. Trimming cost V 0 bases and J 0 bases; bases outside gene matches: 5. Germline CDR1 MNHEY, CDR2 SVGAGI. The CDR3 spells CASSYSSGRLLSYEQYF. The CDR3, as DNA: TGTGCCAGCAGTTACTCTAGCGGGAGGCTACTCTCCTACGAGCAGTACTTC.

Regarding this clonotype: A single base separates this from a much larger clone, so it may be a read error. The chain has TRBV7-6 and TRBJ1-1; maybe TRBD1 (6 bases). This CDR3 contains 14 residues. Germline CDR1 reads SGHVS; CDR2 reads FNYEAQ. CDR3: CARSLGGGATEAFF. In DNA, the CDR3 is TGTGCCAGAAGCTTAGGGGGAGGGGCCACTGAAGCTTTCTTT. Drawing the rest from reference TRBV7-6 and TRBJ1-1, the complete variable domain is GAGVSQSPRYKVTKRGQDVALRCDPISGHVSLYWYRQALGQGPEFLTYFNYEAQQDKSGLPNDRFSAERPEGSISTLTIQRTEQRDSAMYRCARSLGGGATEAFFGQGTRLTVV.

This clonotype has at least ten counts. This chain connects TRBV4-1 to TRBJ1-4; D uncertain. V gave up 0 bases and J gave up 6 bases, with 11 bases separating them. Germline CDR1 reads MGHRA; CDR2 reads YSYEKL. This CDR3 has 15 residues. The CDR3: CASSQDPGLDEKLFF. The CDR3 DNA follows: TGCGCCAGCAGCCAAGATCCCGGTCTCGATGAAAAACTGTTTTTT.

There are many counts of this clonotype. V and J are TRBV28 and TRBJ1-6; 10 bases line up with TRBD1. The germline V gene has CDR1 MDHEN and CDR2 SYDVKM. J lost 8 bases, V lost 7 bases, and 8 bases had no gene match. The CDR3 contains 15 residues. The CDR3 nucleotides read TGTGCCAGCAACGGACAGGGGGTAGGTGATTCACCCCTCCACTTT. It specifies CASNGQGVGDSPLHF.

This clonotype was recorded many times. At one of its ends the junction is not consistent with the germline gene, which may arise from a read error. Here the CDR3 DNA reads TGTGCTAGCAGCTTAGGGGTGGCCGCGAACACCGGGGAGCTGTTTTTT. This translates into CASSLGVAANTGELFF. V usage is TRBV7-7 and J usage is TRBJ2-2; possible D gene TRBD1, 5 bases. Germline CDR1 reads SSHAT; CDR2 reads FNYEAQ (reference sequence). This CDR3 comprises 16 residues. Complete variable domain (other parts from reference TRBV7-7 and TRBJ2-2): GAGVSQSPRYKVTKRGQDVTLRCDPISSHATLYWYQQALGQGPEFLTYFNYEAQPDKSGLPSDRFSAERPEGSISTLTIQRTEQRDSAMYRCASSLGVAANTGELFFGEGSRLTVL.

V and J are TRBV4-2 and TRBJ2-7; TRBD1 matches 9 bases. Trimming removed 4 bases from V and 7 bases from J; junction bases left unmatched: 8. The CDR3 consists of 14 residues. CDR1 is LGHNA, CDR2 YNFKEQ, per germline. The CDR3 protein is CASSPDRGQGEQYV. The DNA for the CDR3 is TGTGCCAGCAGCCCGGACAGGGGACAAGGGGAGCAGTACGTC.

This clonotype was found a few times. This chain joins TRBV16 and TRBJ2-3; 11 nucleotides match TRBD2. Germline CDR1 KGHSY, CDR2 FQNENV. V gave up 2 bases and J gave up 5 bases; unmatched junction bases: 3. CDR3 size: 15 residues. The CDR3 spells CASSQGTSGGDTQYF. CDR3 nucleotides: TGTGCCAGCAGCCAAGGGACTAGCGGCGGAGATACGCAGTATTTT. The full variable domain, rest sourced from reference TRBV16 and TRBJ2-3, is GEEVAQTPKHLVRGEGQKAKLYCAPIKGHSYVFWYQQVLKNEFKFLISFQNENVFDETGMPKERFSAKCLPNSPCSLEIQATKLEDSAVYFCASSQGTSGGDTQYFGPGTRLTVL.

This clonotype was found a few times. This rearrangement joins TRBV5-1 to TRBJ2-5; D is unresolved. Germline CDR1 SGHRS, CDR2 YFSETQ. Trimming cost V 1 base and J 2 bases, with 9 bases left between them. The length of the CDR3 is 14 residues. In nucleotides, the CDR3 is TGCGCCAGCAGCTTGTCGGCAGCTCAAGAGACCCAGTACTTC. Protein sequence: CASSLSAAQETQYF.

This clonotype turned up a few times. CDR3 in amino acids: CASYSSYEQYF. The CDR3 region has the DNA TGTGCCAGTTACAGCTCCTACGAGCAGTACTTC. The chain carries TRBV28 and TRBJ2-7; no reliable D call. Germline lookup yields CDR1 MDHEN and CDR2 SYDVKM. V was cut by 9 bases and J by 0 bases, with 6 bases left in between. CDR3 length equals 11 residues. The full variable domain, completed using reference TRBV28 and TRBJ2-7, is DVKVTQSSRYLVKRTGEKVFLECVQDMDHENMFWYRQDPGLGLRLIYFSYDVKMKEKGDIPEGYSVSREKKERFSLILESASTNQTSMYLCASYSSYEQYFGPGTRLTVT.

This clonotype was seen more than once but under ten times. V is TRBV29-1 and J is TRBJ2-5; D possibly matches TRBD1 or TRBD2 (7 bases each). The CDR3 spans 12 residues. Trimming removed 7 bases at V and 2 bases at J, with 11 bases between. From germline, CDR1 is SQVTM and CDR2 ANQGSEA. DNA of the CDR3: TGCAGCGCGGGGGGACAGCAAGAGACCCAGTACTTC. The encoded protein is CSAGGQQETQYF.

This clonotype showed up many times. The V call is TRBV6-5, the J call TRBJ1-5, with D unresolved. V lost 8 bases and J lost 2, with 19 bases in between. In germline, CDR1 is MNHEY, CDR2 SVGAGI. The CDR3 runs 16 residues. The CDR3 DNA sequence: TGTGCCAGCCAACCCGGGCCTGGATCAGGCAATCAGCCCCAGCATTTT. Its protein is CASQPGPGSGNQPQHF.

The chain uses TRBV11-2 and TRBJ2-7; the match to TRBD2 covers 7 bases. Germline V gene lookup returns CDR1 SGHAT and CDR2 FQNNGV. V shed 5 bases, J shed 3 bases, and the junction held 4 bases outside the gene matches. The CDR3 sequence is 13 residues long. CDR3 DNA: TGTGCCAGCAGCCCCGGGACTAACTACGAGCAGTACGTC. Protein product: CASSPGTNYEQYV.

The table lists this clonotype with a few counts. The rearrangement uses TRBV28 and TRBJ2-3; 11 bases match TRBD2. CDR3 length: 15 amino acids. V dropped 10 bases and J dropped 2; count of bases not matched to a gene: 8. Germline V gene lookup returns CDR1 MDHEN and CDR2 SYDVKM. The CDR3: CANSRLAGNTDTQYF. In DNA, the CDR3 is TGTGCCAATTCCCGACTAGCGGGAAACACAGATACGCAGTATTTT.

This clonotype showed up many times. V usage is TRBV2 and J usage is TRBJ2-5; 13 positions agree with TRBD2. There are 15 residues in the CDR3. Germline values: CDR1 SNHLY, CDR2 FYNNEI. The V gene end was trimmed by 6 bases and the J gene end by 3 bases; junction bases not matched to a gene: 4. CDR3 nucleotides: TGTGCCAGCAGCGGACTAGCGGGAGAAGAAGAGACCCAGTACTTC. Residues: CASSGLAGEEETQYF.

The chain employs TRBV6-6 and TRBJ2-6, with D perhaps given as TRBD1 or TRBD2 (5 bases each). From germline, CDR1 is MNHNY and CDR2 SVGAGI (reference sequence). CDR3 size: 16 residues. V was trimmed by 0 bases and J by 2 bases, leaving 8 bases between them. In DNA form, the CDR3 reads TGTGCCAGCAGTTACTCTATGGGGGCTGGGGCCAACGTCCTGACTTTC. Residues: CASSYSMGAGANVLTF.